This T cell receptor beta chain was recovered during a study of technical replicates of blood from several donors. CDR1 and CDR2 (germline): WSHSY, SAAADI. V was cut by 6 bases and J by 1 base, with 9 bases left in between. CDR3 length equals 13 residues. Only in-frame clones appear in the TCRdb table, and some are missing; sequencing was by immunoSEQ multiplex PCR. The sample holds tens of thousands of clones, around 94% seen once. The receptor was derived from a human donor in good health. This chain joins TRBV10-2 and TRBJ2-5, with a possible D match to TRBD1 (6 bases). Sequencing was performed on T cells isolated from PBMCs. CDR3 loop: CASRTGFQETQYF. In nucleotides, the CDR3 is TGCGCCAGCAGGACAGGATTCCAAGAGACCCAGTACTTC.